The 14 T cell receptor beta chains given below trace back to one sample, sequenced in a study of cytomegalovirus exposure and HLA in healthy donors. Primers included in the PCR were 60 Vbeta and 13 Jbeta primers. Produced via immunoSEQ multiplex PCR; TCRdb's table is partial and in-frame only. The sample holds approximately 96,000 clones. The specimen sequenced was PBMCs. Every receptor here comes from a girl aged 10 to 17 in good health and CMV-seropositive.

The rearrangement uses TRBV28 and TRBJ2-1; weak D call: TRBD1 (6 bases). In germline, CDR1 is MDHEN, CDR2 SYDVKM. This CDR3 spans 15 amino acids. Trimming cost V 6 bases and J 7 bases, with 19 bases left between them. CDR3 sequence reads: CASRKGDPSLNEQFF. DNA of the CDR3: TGTGCCAGCAGAAAGGGGGACCCCTCCTTGAATGAGCAGTTCTTC.

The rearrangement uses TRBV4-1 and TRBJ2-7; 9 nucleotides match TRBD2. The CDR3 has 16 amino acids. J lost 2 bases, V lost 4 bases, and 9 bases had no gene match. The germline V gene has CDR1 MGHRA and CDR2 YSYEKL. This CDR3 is CASSRISGGDPYEQYF. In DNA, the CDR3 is TGCGCCAGCAGCCGTATTAGCGGGGGCGACCCCTACGAGCAGTACTTC.

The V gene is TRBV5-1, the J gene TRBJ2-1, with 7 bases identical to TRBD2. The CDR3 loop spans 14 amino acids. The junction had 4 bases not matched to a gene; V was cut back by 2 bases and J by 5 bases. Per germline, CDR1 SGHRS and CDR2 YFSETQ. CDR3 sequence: CASSFGGGNNEQFF. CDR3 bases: TGCGCCAGCAGCTTTGGGGGGGGGAACAATGAGCAGTTCTTC.

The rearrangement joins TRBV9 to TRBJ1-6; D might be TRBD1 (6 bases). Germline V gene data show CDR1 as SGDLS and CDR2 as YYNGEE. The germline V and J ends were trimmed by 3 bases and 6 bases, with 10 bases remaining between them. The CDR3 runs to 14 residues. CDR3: CASSGDIVNSPLHF. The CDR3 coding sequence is TGTGCCAGCAGCGGGGACATAGTTAATTCACCCCTCCACTTT.

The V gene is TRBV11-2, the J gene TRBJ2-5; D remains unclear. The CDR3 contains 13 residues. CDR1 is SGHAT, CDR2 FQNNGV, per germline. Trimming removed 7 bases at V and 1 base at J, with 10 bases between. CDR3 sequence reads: CASNGVGQETQYF. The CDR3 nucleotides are TGTGCCAGCAACGGAGTAGGCCAAGAGACCCAGTACTTC. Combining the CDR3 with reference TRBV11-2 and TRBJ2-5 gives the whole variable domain EAGVAQSPRYKIIEKRQSVAFWCNPISGHATLYWYQQILGQGPKLLIQFQNNGVVDDSQLPKDRFSAERLKGVDSTLKIQPAKLEDSAVYLCASNGVGQETQYFGPGTRLLVL.

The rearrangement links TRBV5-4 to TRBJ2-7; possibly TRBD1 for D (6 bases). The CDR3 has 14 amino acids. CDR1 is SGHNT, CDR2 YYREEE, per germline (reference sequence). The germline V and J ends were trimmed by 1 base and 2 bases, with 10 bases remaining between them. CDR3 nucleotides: TGTGCCAGCAGCTTGTTTGCAGGGGCCTACGAGCAGTACTTC. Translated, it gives CASSLFAGAYEQYF.

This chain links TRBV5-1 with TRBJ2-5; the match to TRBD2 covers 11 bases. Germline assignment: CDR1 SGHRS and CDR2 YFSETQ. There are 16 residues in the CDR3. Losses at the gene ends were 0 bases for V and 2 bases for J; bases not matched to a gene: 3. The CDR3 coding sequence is TGCGCCAGCAGCTTGGAGGTAGCGGGGGGGCAAGAGACCCAGTACTTC. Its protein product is CASSLEVAGGQETQYF. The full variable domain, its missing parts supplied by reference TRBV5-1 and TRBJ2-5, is KAGVTQTPRYLIKTRGQQVTLSCSPISGHRSVSWYQQTPGQGLQFLFEYFSETQRNKGNFPGRFSGRQFSNSRSEMNVSTLELGDSALYLCASSLEVAGGQETQYFGPGTRLLVL.

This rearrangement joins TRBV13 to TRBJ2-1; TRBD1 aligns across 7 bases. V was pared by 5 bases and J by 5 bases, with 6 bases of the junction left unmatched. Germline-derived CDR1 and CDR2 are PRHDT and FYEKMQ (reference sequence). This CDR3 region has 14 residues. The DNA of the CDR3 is TGTGCCAGCAGCGACAGGGACAACAACAATGAGCAGTTCTTC. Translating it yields CASSDRDNNNEQFF.

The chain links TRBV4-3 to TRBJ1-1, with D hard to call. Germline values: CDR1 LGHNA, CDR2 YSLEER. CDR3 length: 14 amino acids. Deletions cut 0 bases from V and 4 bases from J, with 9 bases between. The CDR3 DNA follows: TGCGCCAGCAGCCAAGATCTATCGGGCACTGAAGCTTTCTTT. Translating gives CASSQDLSGTEAFF.

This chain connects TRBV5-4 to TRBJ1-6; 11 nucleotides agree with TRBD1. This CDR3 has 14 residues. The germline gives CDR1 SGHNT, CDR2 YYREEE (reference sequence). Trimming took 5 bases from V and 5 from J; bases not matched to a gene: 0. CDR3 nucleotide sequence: TGTGCCAGCAGGGGACAGGGGGATAATTCACCCCTCCACTTT. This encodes CASRGQGDNSPLHF.

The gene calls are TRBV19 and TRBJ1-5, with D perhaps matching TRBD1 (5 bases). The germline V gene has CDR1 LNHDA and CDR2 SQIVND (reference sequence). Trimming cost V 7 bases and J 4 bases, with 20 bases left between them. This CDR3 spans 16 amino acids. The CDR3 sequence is CASNIWGDSDNQPQHF. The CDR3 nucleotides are TGTGCCAGTAACATTTGGGGGGATTCTGATAATCAGCCCCAGCATTTT. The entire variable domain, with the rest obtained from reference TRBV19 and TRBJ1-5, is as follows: DGGITQSPKYLFRKEGQNVTLSCEQNLNHDAMYWYRQDPGQGLRLIYYSQIVNDFQKGDIAEGYSVSREKKESFPLTVTSAQKNPTAFYLCASNIWGDSDNQPQHFGDGTRLSIL.

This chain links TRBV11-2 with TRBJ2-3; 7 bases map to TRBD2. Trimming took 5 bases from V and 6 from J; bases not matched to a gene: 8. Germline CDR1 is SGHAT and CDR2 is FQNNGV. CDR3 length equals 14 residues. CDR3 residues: CASSKVDGGDTQYF. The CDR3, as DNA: TGTGCCAGCAGCAAGGTTGACGGGGGGGATACGCAGTATTTT.

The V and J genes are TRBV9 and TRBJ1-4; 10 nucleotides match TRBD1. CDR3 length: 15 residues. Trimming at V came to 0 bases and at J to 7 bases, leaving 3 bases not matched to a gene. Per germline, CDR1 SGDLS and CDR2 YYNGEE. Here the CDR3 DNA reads TGTGCCAGCAGCGTAGCCGGACAGGGGGGTGAAAAACTGTTTTTT. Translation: CASSVAGQGGEKLFF.

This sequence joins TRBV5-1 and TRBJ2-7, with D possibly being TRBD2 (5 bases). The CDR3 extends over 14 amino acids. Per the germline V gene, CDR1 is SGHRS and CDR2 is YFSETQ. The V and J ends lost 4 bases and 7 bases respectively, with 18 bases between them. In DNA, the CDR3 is TGCGCCAGCAGCGTCCGGGGTGGTAACGGGGAGCAGTACTTC. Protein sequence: CASSVRGGNGEQYF. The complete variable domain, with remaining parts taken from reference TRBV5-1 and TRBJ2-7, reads KAGVTQTPRYLIKTRGQQVTLSCSPISGHRSVSWYQQTPGQGLQFLFEYFSETQRNKGNFPGRFSGRQFSNSRSEMNVSTLELGDSALYLCASSVRGGNGEQYFGPGTRLTVT.